This T cell receptor beta chain was identified in a study of T cell changes during pregnancy in multiple sclerosis. Produced via immunoSEQ multiplex PCR; TCRdb's table is partial and in-frame only. Altogether about 39,000 clones are present, around 93% being singletons, with the ten largest covering about 0.37%. The germline CDR1 and CDR2 sequences are SQVTM and ANQGSEA. The CDR3 covers 12 residues. The ends were cut back, 4 bases at V and 4 bases at J, with 10 bases in the middle. The rearrangement joins TRBV29-1 to TRBJ1-1, with unresolved D. This sample comprised CD4+ T cells from peripheral blood mononuclear cells, obtained after pregnancy. The origin of this receptor is a female donor with multiple sclerosis, enrolled in a pregnancy study. The CDR3 coding sequence is TGCAGCGTTGCTCCAGGATCCACTGAAGCTTTCTTT. This gives the protein CSVAPGSTEAFF.